This T cell receptor beta chain was sequenced during a study of blood T cell repertoires in COVID-19. In the study overall: Samples taken during acute and convalescent COVID-19 were collected in the United States, Italy and Spain.

This clone was counted a single time. The germline V gene has CDR1 LNHNV and CDR2 YYDKDF (reference sequence). This CDR3 region has 13 residues. Trimming stripped 6 bases from V and 4 bases from J, with 12 bases between. Recruits, aged about 18 to 89 years, lived in 20 to 30 US areas. Exposed participants came across a COVID-19 case within 2 weeks before study entry. As handled by the study authors: Amplification of reference gene primers was used by the study to estimate nucleated cell counts. The method was immunoSEQ multiplex PCR; TCRdb's version includes in-frame clones alone and lacks a portion of them. That table gives V, J and clone size, and the DNA gave D and trimming. The sample lists 300,000 to 400,000 clones; more than 85% were seen once.

Material: PBMCs or T cells enriched from blood (not recorded which). The gene calls are TRBV15 and TRBJ1-2; possibly TRBD1 for D (6 bases). The source is a woman in her twenties or thirties who had been exposed to COVID-19. The CDR3 DNA sequence: TGTGCCACCAGGACGACAGGCGCCTATGGCTACACCTTC. It specifies CATRTTGAYGYTF.